The 13 T cell receptor beta chains presented below share a single source sample, sequenced in a study of blood T cells in healthy people across ages. Primers used in a second PCR of about 7 to 11 cycles were a sample-barcoded 5' primer and a J-beta primer mix. TCRdb fed the 5' RACE reads into MiXCR, producing one record per CDR3 protein. The table has around 780,000 distinct CDR3 sequences, roughly 25% seen once. These sequences were also reported in another study, on T cells of mothers and their children.

The sample taken for sequencing was blood. The receptor set was obtained from a boy between 10 and 17 years old in good health.

The chain is built from TRBV10-3 and TRBJ2-1; 13 bases map to TRBD2. Per the germline V gene, CDR1 is ENHRY and CDR2 is SYGVKD. J lost 9 bases, V lost 10 bases, and 12 bases had no gene match. CDR3 length equals 15 residues. This CDR3 is CASRLAGGKQSEQFF. In nucleotides, the CDR3 is TGTGCCAGCCGACTAGCGGGGGGAAAGCAGAGTGAGCAGTTCTTC.

The rearrangement uses TRBV9 and TRBJ2-6; 9 nucleotides align to TRBD1. The CDR3 extends over 20 amino acids. CDR1 is SGDLS, CDR2 YYNGEE, per germline. V lost 0 bases and J lost 0; bases outside the gene matches: 10. CDR3 DNA sequence: TGTGCCAGCAGCGTAGCCCGGGACAGGGCGACCAACTCTGGGGCCAACGTCCTGACTTTC. It yields the protein CASSVARDRATNSGANVLTF.

The chain joins TRBV20-1 to TRBJ2-5, with TRBD1 matching over 9 bases. The J segment lost 5 bases and the V segment lost 6 bases, leaving 4 bases of the junction unmatched. Germline-derived CDR1 and CDR2 are DFQATT and SNEGSKA (reference sequence). The CDR3 has 12 residues. The CDR3 bases are TGCAGTGCAATGACAGGGGGGGAGACCCAGTACTTC. It specifies CSAMTGGETQYF.

This clonotype was detected only a few times. This sequence joins TRBV6-5 and TRBJ2-4; a possible D gene is TRBD2 (6 bases). Germline lookup yields CDR1 MNHEY and CDR2 SVGAGI. Trimming cost V 6 bases and J 9 bases, with 15 bases left between them. The CDR3 totals 13 residues. CDR3 DNA: TGTGCCAGCAGACAGACTAGTAGGGGCATTCAGTACTTC. Translation: CASRQTSRGIQYF.

This clonotype was picked up a small number of times. At one boundary the junction diverges from the germline segment, which might be a read error. The chain combines TRBV11-2 with TRBJ1-5; D is uncertain. This CDR3 is built from 14 residues. CDR1 is SGHAT, CDR2 FQNNGV, per germline. CDR3 bases: TGTGCCAGCGGCTTCTCGGGTAGCAATCAGCCCCAGCATTTT. Its translation: CASGFSGSNQPQHF.

The rearrangement links TRBV4-1 to TRBJ2-6, with 7 bases identical to TRBD1. Germline CDR1 and CDR2: MGHRA and YSYEKL. The CDR3 has 16 residues. V shed 1 base and J 2 bases; nucleotides not matched to a gene: 2. In nucleotides, the CDR3 is TGCGCCAGCAGCCAAGGGGACAGACCTGGGGCCAACGTCCTGACTTTC. Its translation is CASSQGDRPGANVLTF.

This clonotype was picked up a small number of times. The chain couples TRBV28 to TRBJ2-7; 7 bases fit TRBD2. Germline V lookup: CDR1 MDHEN, CDR2 SYDVKM. This CDR3 is 14 amino acids long. V gave up 5 bases and J gave up 2 bases; unmatched junction bases: 6. The CDR3 region is CASSLRDYTYEQYF. The CDR3 nucleotides are TGTGCCAGCAGTCTTCGGGACTACACCTACGAGCAGTACTTC.

The genes are TRBV19 and TRBJ1-3, with TRBD1 identical over 8 bases. V lost 8 bases and J lost 5; bases outside the gene matches: 11. The germline V gene encodes CDR1 LNHDA and CDR2 SQIVND (reference sequence). The CDR3 contains 15 residues. CDR3 loop: CASVPPRGLRNTIYF. DNA of the CDR3: TGTGCCAGTGTACCCCCCAGGGGGCTTCGAAACACCATATATTTT. The full variable domain, with the rest looked up from reference TRBV19 and TRBJ1-3, is DGGITQSPKYLFRKEGQNVTLSCEQNLNHDAMYWYRQDPGQGLRLIYYSQIVNDFQKGDIAEGYSVSREKKESFPLTVTSAQKNPTAFYLCASVPPRGLRNTIYFGEGSWLTVV.

This clonotype was observed a handful of times. V usage is TRBV4-1 and J usage is TRBJ2-1; TRBD1 aligns across 11 bases. There are 17 residues in the CDR3. Germline V gene sequence: CDR1 MGHRA, CDR2 YSYEKL. Trimming cost V 0 bases and J 7 bases; bases outside gene matches: 8. The CDR3 spells CASSQDLNGQGANEQFF. The CDR3 nucleotides read TGCGCCAGCAGCCAAGATCTTAACGGACAGGGGGCGAATGAGCAGTTCTTC.

The chain uses TRBV27 and TRBJ1-6; D may be TRBD1 (5 bases). V lost 5 bases, J lost 9 bases, and 11 bases lay in between. Germline V gene lookup returns CDR1 MNHEY and CDR2 SMNVEV (reference sequence). The CDR3 runs 13 residues. The CDR3, as DNA: TGTGCCAGCAGTGTGGGGGTGGGTTCACCCCTCCACTTT. It yields the protein CASSVGVGSPLHF.

The V gene is TRBV27, the J gene TRBJ2-1; tentative D call: TRBD2 (5 bases). With the DNA end fitting TRBJ2-7 better, the J assignment may be wrong. The CDR3 totals 17 residues. Germline V CDR1 and CDR2: MNHEY, SMNVEV (reference sequence). This CDR3 reads CASSTAFTRETNNEQYF. For the CDR3, the DNA is TGTGCCAGCAGCACAGCGTTCACCCGGGAAACTAATAACGAGCAGTACTTC.

The V gene is TRBV20-1, the J gene TRBJ2-2, with no clear D. The CDR3 extends over 12 amino acids. CDR1 DFQATT and CDR2 SNEGSKA come from the germline V gene (reference sequence). The V and J ends lost 6 bases and 5 bases respectively, with 10 bases between them. Written as DNA, the CDR3 is TGCAGTGCCCCAGATCAGACCGGGGAGCTGTTTTTT. Amino acids: CSAPDQTGELFF.

This clonotype showed up many times. This chain links TRBV4-3 with TRBJ2-1; 10 bases fit TRBD1. Germline V gives CDR1 LGHNA, CDR2 YSLEER. CDR3 length: 15 residues. V lost 1 base and J lost 4; bases outside the gene matches: 1. CDR3 sequence: CASSQGTGGYNEQFF. In DNA form, the CDR3 reads TGCGCCAGCAGCCAAGGGACAGGGGGATACAATGAGCAGTTCTTC.